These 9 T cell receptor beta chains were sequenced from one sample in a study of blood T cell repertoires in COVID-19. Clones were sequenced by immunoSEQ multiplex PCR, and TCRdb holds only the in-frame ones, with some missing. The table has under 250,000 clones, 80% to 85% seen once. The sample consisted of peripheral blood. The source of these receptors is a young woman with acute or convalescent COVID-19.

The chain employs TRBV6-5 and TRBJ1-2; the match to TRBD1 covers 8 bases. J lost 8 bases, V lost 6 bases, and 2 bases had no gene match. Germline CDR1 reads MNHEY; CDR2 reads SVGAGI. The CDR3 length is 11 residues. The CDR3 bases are TGTGCCAGCAGGGACAGGGTCGGCTACACCTTC. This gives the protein CASRDRVGYTF.

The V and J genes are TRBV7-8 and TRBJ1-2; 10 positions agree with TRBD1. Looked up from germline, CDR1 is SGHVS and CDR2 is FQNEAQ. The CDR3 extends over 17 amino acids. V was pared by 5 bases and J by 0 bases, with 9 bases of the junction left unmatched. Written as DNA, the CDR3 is TGTGCCAGCAGCCGCGGGACAGGGGTATTCGCTAACTATGGCTACACCTTC. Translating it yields CASSRGTGVFANYGYTF.

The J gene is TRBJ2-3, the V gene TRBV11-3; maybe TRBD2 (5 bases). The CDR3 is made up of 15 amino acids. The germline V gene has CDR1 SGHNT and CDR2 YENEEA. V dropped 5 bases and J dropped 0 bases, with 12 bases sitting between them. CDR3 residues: CASSPRAASTDTQYF. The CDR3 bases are TGTGCCAGCAGCCCGAGGGCGGCTAGCACAGATACGCAGTATTTT.

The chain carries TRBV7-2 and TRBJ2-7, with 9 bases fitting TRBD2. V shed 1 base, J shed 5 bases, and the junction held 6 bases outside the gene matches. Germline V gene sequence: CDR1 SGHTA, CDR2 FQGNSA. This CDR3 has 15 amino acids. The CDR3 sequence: CASSLEASGTHEQYF. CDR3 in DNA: TGTGCCAGCAGCTTAGAGGCTAGCGGGACCCACGAGCAGTACTTC. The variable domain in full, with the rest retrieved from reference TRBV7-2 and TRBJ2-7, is GAGVSQSPSNKVTEKGKDVELRCDPISGHTALYWYRQSLGQGLEFLIYFQGNSAPDKSGLPSDRFSAERTGGSVSTLTIQRTQQEDSAVYLCASSLEASGTHEQYFGPGTRLTVT.

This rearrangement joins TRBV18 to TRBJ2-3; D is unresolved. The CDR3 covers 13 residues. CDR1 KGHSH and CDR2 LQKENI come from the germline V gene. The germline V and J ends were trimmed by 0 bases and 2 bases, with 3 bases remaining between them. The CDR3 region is CASSPPLTDTQYF. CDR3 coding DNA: TGTGCCAGCTCACCACCCCTCACAGATACGCAGTATTTT.

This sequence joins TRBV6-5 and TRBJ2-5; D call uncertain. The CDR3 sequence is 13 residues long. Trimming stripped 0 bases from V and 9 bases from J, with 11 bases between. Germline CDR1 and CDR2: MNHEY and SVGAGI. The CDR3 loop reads CASSYSSGGAQYF. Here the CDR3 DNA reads TGTGCCAGCAGTTACTCGTCGGGTGGCGCCCAGTACTTC.

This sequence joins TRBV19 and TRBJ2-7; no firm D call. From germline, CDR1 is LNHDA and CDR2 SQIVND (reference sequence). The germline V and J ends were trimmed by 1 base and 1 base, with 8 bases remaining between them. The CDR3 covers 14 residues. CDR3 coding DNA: TGTGCCAGTAGTATAGGGCAGACTTCCTACGAGCAGTACTTC. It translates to CASSIGQTSYEQYF.

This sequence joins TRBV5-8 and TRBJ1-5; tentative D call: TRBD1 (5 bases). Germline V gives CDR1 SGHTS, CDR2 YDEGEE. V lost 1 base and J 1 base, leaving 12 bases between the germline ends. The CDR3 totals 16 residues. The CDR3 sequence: CASSLFAGASNQPQHF. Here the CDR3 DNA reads TGTGCCAGCAGCTTGTTTGCTGGGGCAAGCAATCAGCCCCAGCATTTT.

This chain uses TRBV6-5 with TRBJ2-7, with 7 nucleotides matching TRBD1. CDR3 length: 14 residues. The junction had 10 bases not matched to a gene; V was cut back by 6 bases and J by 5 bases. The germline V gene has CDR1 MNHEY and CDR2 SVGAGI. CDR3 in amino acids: CASSRLRDSHEQYF. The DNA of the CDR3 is TGTGCCAGCAGCCGCCTCCGGGACAGCCACGAGCAGTACTTC.